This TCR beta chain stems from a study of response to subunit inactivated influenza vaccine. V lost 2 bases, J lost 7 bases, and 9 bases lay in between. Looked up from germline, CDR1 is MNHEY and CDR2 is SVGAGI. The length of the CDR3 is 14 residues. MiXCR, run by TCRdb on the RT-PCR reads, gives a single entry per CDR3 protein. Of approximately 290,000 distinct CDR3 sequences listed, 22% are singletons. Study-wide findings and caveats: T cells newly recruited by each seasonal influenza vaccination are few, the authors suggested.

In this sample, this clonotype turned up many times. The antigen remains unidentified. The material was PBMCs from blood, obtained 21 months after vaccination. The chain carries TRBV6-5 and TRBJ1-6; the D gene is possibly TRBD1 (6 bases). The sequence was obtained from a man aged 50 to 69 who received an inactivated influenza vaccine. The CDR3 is CASSYRQANSPLHF. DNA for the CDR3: TGTGCCAGCAGTTACCGACAGGCAAATTCACCCCTCCACTTT.